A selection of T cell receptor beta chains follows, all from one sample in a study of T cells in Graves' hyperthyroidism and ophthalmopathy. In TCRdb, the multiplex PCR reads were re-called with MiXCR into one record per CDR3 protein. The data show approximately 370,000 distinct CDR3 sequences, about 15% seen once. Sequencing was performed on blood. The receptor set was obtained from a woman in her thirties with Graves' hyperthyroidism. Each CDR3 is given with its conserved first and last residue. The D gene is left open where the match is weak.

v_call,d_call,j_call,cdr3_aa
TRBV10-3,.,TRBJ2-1,CAIAGSDNEQFF
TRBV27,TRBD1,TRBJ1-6,CASSFDRGLSSYNSPLHF
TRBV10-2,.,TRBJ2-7,CASSENPAGAHSYEQYF
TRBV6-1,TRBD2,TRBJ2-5,CASRPGLAGSPETQYF
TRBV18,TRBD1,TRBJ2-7,CASSADRGNEQYF
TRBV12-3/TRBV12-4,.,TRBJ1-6,CASRGGYSPLHF
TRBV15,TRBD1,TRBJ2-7,CATSRDRGTYEQYF
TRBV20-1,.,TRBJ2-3,CSAREGVAVYFTDTQYF
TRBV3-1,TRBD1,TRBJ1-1,CASSRGQGNTEAFF
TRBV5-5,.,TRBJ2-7,CASSLTGTPYEQYF
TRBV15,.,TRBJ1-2,CATSRDRAGYGYTF
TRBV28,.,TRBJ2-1,CASSSLSTSSYNEQFF
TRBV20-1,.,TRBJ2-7,CSASGYNYEQYF
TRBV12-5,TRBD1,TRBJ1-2,CASGLAGTGGGYTF
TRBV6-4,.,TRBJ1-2,CATQPGANYSYTF
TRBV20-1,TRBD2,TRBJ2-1,CSARDAVLAGVGEQFF
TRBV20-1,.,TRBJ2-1,CSARTPPGNEQFF
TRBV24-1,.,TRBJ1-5,CVTSDSRAEQPQHF
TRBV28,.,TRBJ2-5,CASSDSQETQYF
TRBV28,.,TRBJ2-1,CAVGGYNEQFF
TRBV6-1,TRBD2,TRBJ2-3,CASSDIAGGDETQYF
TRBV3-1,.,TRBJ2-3,CASSQVTNTQYF
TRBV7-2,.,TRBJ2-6,CASSLDRNSGANVLTF
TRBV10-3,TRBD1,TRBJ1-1,CAISKQGRHTEAFF
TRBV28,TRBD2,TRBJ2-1,CASPRGLAGARHNNEQFF
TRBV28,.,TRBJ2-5,CASSLTGMGTQYF
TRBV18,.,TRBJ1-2,CASSPSSGGDCGYTF
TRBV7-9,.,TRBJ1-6,CASSANGPDSPLHF
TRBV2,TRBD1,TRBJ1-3,CASSEARGQVDSGNTIYF
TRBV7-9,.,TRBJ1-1,CASTWGVNTEAFF
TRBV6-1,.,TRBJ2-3,CASSWTETDTQYF